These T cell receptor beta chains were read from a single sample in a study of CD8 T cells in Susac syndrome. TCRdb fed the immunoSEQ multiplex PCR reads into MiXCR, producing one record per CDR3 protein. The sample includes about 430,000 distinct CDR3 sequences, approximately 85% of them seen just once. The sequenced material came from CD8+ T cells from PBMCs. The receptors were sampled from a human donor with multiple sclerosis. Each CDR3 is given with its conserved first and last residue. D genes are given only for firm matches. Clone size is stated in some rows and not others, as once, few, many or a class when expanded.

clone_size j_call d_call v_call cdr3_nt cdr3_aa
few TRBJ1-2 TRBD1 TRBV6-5 TGTGCCAGCAGTTACTCGAGCGCAGGGGGGTCTGGCTACACCTTC CASSYSSAGGSGYTF
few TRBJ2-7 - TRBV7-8 TGTGCCAGCAGCTTAACGAGCGCGTCCTCCTACGAGCAGTACTTC CASSLTSASSYEQYF
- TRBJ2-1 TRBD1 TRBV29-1 TGCAGCGTCGTACAGGGGGCAGATAGCTCCTACAATGAGCAGTTCTTC CSVVQGADSSYNEQFF
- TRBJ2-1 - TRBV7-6 TGTGCCAGCAGCTCGACGGGGGTAGGTGAGCAGTTCTTC CASSSTGVGEQFF
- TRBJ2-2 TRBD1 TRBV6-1 TGTGCCAGCAGTGAAGCTGACAGGGTCGGCGGGGAGCTGTTTTTT CASSEADRVGGELFF
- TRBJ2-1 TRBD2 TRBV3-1 TGTGCCAGCAGTCTCAGACTAGCGGGAGTCGTTGAGCAGTTCTTC CASSLRLAGVVEQFF
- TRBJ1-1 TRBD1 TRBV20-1 TGCAGTGCTAGAGACTCGGACAGGGGAATGAACACTGAAGCTTTCTTT CSARDSDRGMNTEAFF
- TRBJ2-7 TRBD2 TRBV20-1 TGCAGTGCTAGTGGCGGGGGGAACCCCTACGAGCAGTACTTC CSASGGGNPYEQYF
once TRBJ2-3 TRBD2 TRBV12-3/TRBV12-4 TGTGCCAGCAGTTCAGAAGGACTAGCGACAGATACGCAGTATTTT CASSSEGLATDTQYF
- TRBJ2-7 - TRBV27 TGTGCCAGCAGTTTCTTGGGCACCTACGAGCAGTACTTC CASSFLGTYEQYF
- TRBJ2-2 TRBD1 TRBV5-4 TGTGCCAGCAGCTTGGAGGGGGCGTACACCGGGGAGCTGTTTTTT CASSLEGAYTGELFF
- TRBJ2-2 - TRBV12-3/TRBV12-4 TGTGCCAGCACCCCTCTTGACACCGGGGAGCTGTTTTTT CASTPLDTGELFF
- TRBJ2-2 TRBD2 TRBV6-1 TGTGCCAGCAGTGAAGCGTGGCTAGCGGGAGATGAAACCGGGGAGCTGTTTTTT CASSEAWLAGDETGELFF
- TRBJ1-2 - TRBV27 TGTGCCAGCAGTCCTGGATTGGGAGTCCCCTCCGGCTACACCTTC CASSPGLGVPSGYTF
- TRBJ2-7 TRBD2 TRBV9 TGTGCCAGCAGCGTAGGGAGCGGGAATTCCCACGAGCAGTACTTC CASSVGSGNSHEQYF
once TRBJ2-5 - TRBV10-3 TGTGCCATCAGAGAGCCTGGGGAGACCCAGTACTTC CAIREPGETQYF
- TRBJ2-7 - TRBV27 TGTGCCAGCAGTTTATCTAAGGGAACCTACGAGCAGTACTTC CASSLSKGTYEQYF
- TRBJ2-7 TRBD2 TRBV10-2 TGCGCCAGCAGTGAACCGACTAGCGGGAGTTACGAGCAGTACTTC CASSEPTSGSYEQYF
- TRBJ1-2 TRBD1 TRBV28 TGTGCCAGCAGTTTATTTAGGACAGGGGACTATGGCTACACCTTC CASSLFRTGDYGYTF
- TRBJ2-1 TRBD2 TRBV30 TGTGCCTGGAGCCCCGGGAATAGCGGGGGGGCTAACAATGAGCAGTTCTTC CAWSPGNSGGANNEQFF
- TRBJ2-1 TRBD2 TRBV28 TGTGCCAGCAGTTTGGTTAGCGGGAGCTCCTACAATGAGCAGTTCTTC CASSLVSGSSYNEQFF
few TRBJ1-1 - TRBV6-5 TGTGCCAGCAGCGCACAGGGTGGGGACACTGAAGCTTTCTTT CASSAQGGDTEAFF
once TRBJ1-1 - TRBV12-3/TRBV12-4 TGTGCCACCTCCCTGGGGGCTGAAGCTTTCTTT CATSLGAEAFF
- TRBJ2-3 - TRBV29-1 TGCAGCGCCGCCCAGGGTGGTGCAGATACGCAGTATTTT CSAAQGGADTQYF
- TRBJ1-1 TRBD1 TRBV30 TGTGCCTGGAATCCAGGGGGGAGCACTGAAGCTTTCTTT CAWNPGGSTEAFF
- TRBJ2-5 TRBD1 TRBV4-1 TGCGCCAGCAGCCAAGAACAGGGGCCAGAGACCCAGTACTTC CASSQEQGPETQYF
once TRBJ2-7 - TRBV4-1 TGCGCCAGCAGCCAAGATGGGGGCAGCGGCCAGTGGGACGAGCAGTACTTC CASSQDGGSGQWDEQYF
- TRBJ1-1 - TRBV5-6 TGTGCCAGCAGCTTGGAGGCTGGGAGTGGGCCTGAAGCTTTCTTT CASSLEAGSGPEAFF
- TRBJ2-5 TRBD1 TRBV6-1 TGTGCCAGCAGTGGAGGGGACAGGGGCTTGCCGGGAGAGACCCAGTACTTC CASSGGDRGLPGETQYF
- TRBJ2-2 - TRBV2 TGTGCCAGCAGTGAAGGCGGGCACACCGGGGAGCTGTTTTTT CASSEGGHTGELFF
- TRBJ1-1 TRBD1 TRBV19 TGTGCCAGTAGTATACCCACCCGGGACAGCACACCGAACACTGAAGCTTTCTTT CASSIPTRDSTPNTEAFF
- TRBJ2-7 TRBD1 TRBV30 TGTGCCTGGACTCAGGGGGACGAGCAGTACTTC CAWTQGDEQYF
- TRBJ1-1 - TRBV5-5 TGTGCCAGCAGCTGGTGGGCAGGGGAGACCACTGAAGCTTTCTTT CASSWWAGETTEAFF
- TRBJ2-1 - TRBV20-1 TGCAGTTACCTAGTGAGCTCCTACAATGAGCAGTTCTTC CSYLVSSYNEQFF
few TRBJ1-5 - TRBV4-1 TGCGCCAGCAGCCAGGAGTATAGCAATCAGCCCCAGCATTTT CASSQEYSNQPQHF
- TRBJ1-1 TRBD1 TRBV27 TGTGCCAGCAGTCCTTGGACAGGGATGAACACTGAAGCTTTCTTT CASSPWTGMNTEAFF
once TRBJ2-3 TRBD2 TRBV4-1 TGCGCCAGCAGCCAAGATGGAAACCTAGCGGCCCTTGATACGCAGTATTTT CASSQDGNLAALDTQYF
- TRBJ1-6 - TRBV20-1 TGCAGTGCTAGAGATCAATCGCGAGTTGACAGACTAAATTCACCCCTCCACTTT CSARDQSRVDRLNSPLHF
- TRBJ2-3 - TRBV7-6 TGTGCCAGCGTCGATTACGGGGGCATCACAGATACGCAGTATTTT CASVDYGGITDTQYF
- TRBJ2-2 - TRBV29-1 TGCAGCGTTGAAGGTGGGCCAAATAAGGCCCGGGAGCTGTTTTTT CSVEGGPNKARELFF
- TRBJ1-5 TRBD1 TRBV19 TGTGCCAGTAGTACCCGACAGGGCGGAGATAGCAATCAGCCCCAGCATTTT CASSTRQGGDSNQPQHF
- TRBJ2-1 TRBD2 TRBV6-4 TGTGCCAGCAGTGTTCTGGTTAGCGGGCCCCTGAATGAGCAGTTCTTC CASSVLVSGPLNEQFF
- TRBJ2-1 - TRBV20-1 TGCAGTGCTAGAGATAAGGGGGGGATCTACAATGAGCAGTTCTTC CSARDKGGIYNEQFF
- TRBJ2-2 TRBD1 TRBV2 TGTGCCAGCAGTGAAGCATACGAACAGGGGGAGGACGGGGAGCTGTTTTTT CASSEAYEQGEDGELFF
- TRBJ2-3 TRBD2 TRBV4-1 TGCGCCAGCAGCCAAGATCCCGGGGAGGGGAAAGATACGCAGTATTTT CASSQDPGEGKDTQYF
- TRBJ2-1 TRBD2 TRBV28 TGTGCCAGTTCAAATACCCCGGGACTAGCGGGATACGAGCAGTTCTTC CASSNTPGLAGYEQFF
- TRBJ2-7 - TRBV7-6 TGTGCCAGCAGCTTAGGGTCAGGGGAATACGAGCAGTACTTC CASSLGSGEYEQYF
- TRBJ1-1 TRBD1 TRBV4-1 TGTGCCAGCAGCCAAGGACAGGGGGGCACTGAAGCTTTCTTT CASSQGQGGTEAFF
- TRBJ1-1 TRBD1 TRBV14 TGTGCCAGCAGCCAAGCGCACAGGGGGTATAACACTGAAGCTTTCTTT CASSQAHRGYNTEAFF
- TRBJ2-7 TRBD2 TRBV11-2 TGTGCCAGCAGCTTAGGACTAGCGGGGGGACCTTTTTACGAGCAGTACTTC CASSLGLAGGPFYEQYF
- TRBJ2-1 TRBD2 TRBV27 TGTGCCAGCAGTTCGACTAGCCCAAGCAATGAGCAGTTCTTC CASSSTSPSNEQFF
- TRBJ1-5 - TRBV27 TGTGCCAGCAGTTTATCGTTGGTAGGCCAGCCCCAGCATTTT CASSLSLVGQPQHF
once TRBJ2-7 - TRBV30 TGTGCCTGGGGCGGGGAGGGGGCCTACGAGCAGTACTTC CAWGGEGAYEQYF
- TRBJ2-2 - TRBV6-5 TGTGCCAGCAGTTCCGGAATAACAGAGAACACCGGGGAGCTGTTTTTT CASSSGITENTGELFF
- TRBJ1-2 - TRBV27 TGTGCCAGCAGTTTATCAGGAAGCGACTATGGCTACACCTTC CASSLSGSDYGYTF
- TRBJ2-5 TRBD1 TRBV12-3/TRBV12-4 TGTGCCAGCAGGTGGACAGGAGAGACCCAGTACTTC CASRWTGETQYF
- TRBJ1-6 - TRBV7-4 TGTGCCAGCAGCTCAGGGGTGGGGAATTCACCCCTCCACTTT CASSSGVGNSPLHF
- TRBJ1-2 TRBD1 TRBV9 TGTGCCAGCAGCGGATGGACAGGGGATCTCTATGGCTACACCTTC CASSGWTGDLYGYTF